In this sample, the clone carrying this TCR beta chain turned up many times. Researchers took RNA transcripts and amplified the TCR beta CDR3 regions from them. The TCR CDR3 was amplified in a first-round RT-PCR using the HTBI primer set. In TCRdb, the multiplex PCR reads were re-called with MiXCR into one record per CDR3 protein. The sample shows a few hundred thousand distinct CDR3 sequences, roughly 14% of them seen only once. This sample was included in a study of T cells in Graves' hyperthyroidism and ophthalmopathy. The CDR3 is 15 amino acids. Looked up from germline, CDR1 is DFQATT and CDR2 is SNEGSKA (reference sequence). Trimming removed 3 bases at V and 5 bases at J, with 19 bases between.

Sample: blood. This TCR was recovered from a woman aged 25 to 39 with Graves' ophthalmopathy. The chain recombines TRBV20-1 with TRBJ2-5, with D possibly matching TRBD2 (6 bases). Here the CDR3 reads CSASVWLGRQETQYF. The CDR3 DNA is TGCAGTGCTAGTGTGTGGCTTGGGAGGCAGGAGACCCAGTACTTC.